This record concerns one T cell receptor (beta chain) sequence. What it binds is unknown. The sample belongs to a study of cytomegalovirus exposure and HLA in healthy donors. The study's findings and limits: The study flagged around 160 TCR beta chains as cytomegalovirus-associated. While the bulk of TCR sequences proved rare, some public TCRs turned up in many donors. The CMV antigen specificity of a few CMV-associated chains was confirmed through in vitro analysis.

With 60 Vbeta and 13 Jbeta primers, the PCR was carried out. Method: immunoSEQ multiplex PCR; TCRdb's copy keeps in-frame clones and lacks some. The sample lists some 180,000 clones, around 85% occurring once. From germline, CDR1 is MDHEN and CDR2 SYDVKM. V shed 6 bases, J shed 7 bases, and the junction held 12 bases outside the gene matches. This CDR3 has 15 residues. This receptor was obtained from a woman in her fifties or sixties in good health and CMV-seronegative. Sequencing was performed on PBMCs. The chain links TRBV28 to TRBJ2-1; TRBD1 agrees at 7 bases. The CDR3 nucleotides are TGTGCCAGCAGCTTTGATAGCCCCAGGGGGAATGAGCAGTTCTTC. Encoded protein: CASSFDSPRGNEQFF.